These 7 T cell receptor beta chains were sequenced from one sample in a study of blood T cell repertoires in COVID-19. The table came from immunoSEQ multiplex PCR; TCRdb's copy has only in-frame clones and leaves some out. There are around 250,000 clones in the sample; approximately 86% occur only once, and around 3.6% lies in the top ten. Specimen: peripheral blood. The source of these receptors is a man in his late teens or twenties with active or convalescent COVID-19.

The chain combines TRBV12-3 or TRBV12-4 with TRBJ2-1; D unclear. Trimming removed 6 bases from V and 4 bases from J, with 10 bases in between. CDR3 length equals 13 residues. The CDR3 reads CASSPYSYNEQFF. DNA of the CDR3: TGTGCCAGCAGCCCCTACTCGTACAATGAGCAGTTCTTC.

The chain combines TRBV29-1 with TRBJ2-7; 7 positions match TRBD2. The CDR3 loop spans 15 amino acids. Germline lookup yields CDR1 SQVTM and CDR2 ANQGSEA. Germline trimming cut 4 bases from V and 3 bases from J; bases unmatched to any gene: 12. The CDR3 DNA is TGCAGCGTTGTTCGACCGGGACTATCTTTCTACGAGCAGTACTTC. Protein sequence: CSVVRPGLSFYEQYF.

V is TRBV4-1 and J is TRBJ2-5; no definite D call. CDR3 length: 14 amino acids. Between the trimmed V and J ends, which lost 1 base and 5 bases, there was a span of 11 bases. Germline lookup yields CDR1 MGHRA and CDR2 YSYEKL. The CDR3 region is CASSQVSAAETQYF. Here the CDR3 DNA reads TGCGCCAGCAGCCAAGTATCTGCGGCCGAGACCCAGTACTTC.

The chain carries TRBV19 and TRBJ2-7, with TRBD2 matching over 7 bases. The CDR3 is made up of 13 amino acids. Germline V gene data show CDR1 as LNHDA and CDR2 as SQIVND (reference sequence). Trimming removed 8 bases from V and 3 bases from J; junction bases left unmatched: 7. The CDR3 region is CASGIGGGYEQYF. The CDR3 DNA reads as TGTGCCAGTGGAATTGGCGGGGGCTACGAGCAGTACTTC. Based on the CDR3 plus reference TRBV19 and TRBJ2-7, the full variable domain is DGGITQSPKYLFRKEGQNVTLSCEQNLNHDAMYWYRQDPGQGLRLIYYSQIVNDFQKGDIAEGYSVSREKKESFPLTVTSAQKNPTAFYLCASGIGGGYEQYFGPGTRLTVT.

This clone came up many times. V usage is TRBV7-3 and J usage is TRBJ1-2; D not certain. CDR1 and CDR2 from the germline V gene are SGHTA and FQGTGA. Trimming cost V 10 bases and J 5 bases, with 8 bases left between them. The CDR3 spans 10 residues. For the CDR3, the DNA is TGTGCCACCGGGAGGTATGGCTACACCTTC. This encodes CATGRYGYTF.

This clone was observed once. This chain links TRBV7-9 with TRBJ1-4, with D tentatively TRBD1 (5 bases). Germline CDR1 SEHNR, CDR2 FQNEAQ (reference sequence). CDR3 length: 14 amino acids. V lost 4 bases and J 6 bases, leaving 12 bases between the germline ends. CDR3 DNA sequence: TGTGCCAGCAGCTGGGCAGGGCGCGATGAAAAACTGTTTTTT. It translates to CASSWAGRDEKLFF.

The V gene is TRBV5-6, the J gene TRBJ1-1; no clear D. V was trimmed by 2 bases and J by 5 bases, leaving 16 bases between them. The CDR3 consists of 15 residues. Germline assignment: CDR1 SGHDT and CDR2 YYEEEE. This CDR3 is CASSFFNSRATEAFF. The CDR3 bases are TGTGCCAGCAGCTTCTTTAATTCGAGGGCGACTGAAGCTTTCTTT.